This TCR beta chain was found in a study of cytomegalovirus exposure and HLA in healthy donors. About this clone itself: Its antigen is unknown.

Findings and caveats of the study: Among TCR beta chains, those listed as cytomegalovirus-associated numbered 164. In a later analysis, the majority of CMV-associated beta chains seemingly showed HLA restriction. Confirmation in vitro established that a few CMV-associated chains were specific for CMV antigens. Sequencing likely produced, as an artifact, a cluster of highly shared sequence variants.

The PCR employed 60 Vbeta primers together with 13 Jbeta primers. Produced via immunoSEQ multiplex PCR; TCRdb's table is partial and in-frame only. The sample consists of roughly 290,000 clones, about 87% of them appearing once. Germline CDR1 SGHAT, CDR2 FQNNGV. CDR3 size: 14 residues. Between the trimmed V and J ends, which lost 3 bases and 5 bases, there was a span of 13 bases. The chain links TRBV11-2 to TRBJ2-5; D uncertain. Sample: PBMCs. This clonotype was sampled from a young woman in good health and CMV-seronegative. This chain's CDR3 is CASSFPRLRETQYF. The CDR3 DNA reads as TGTGCCAGCAGCTTCCCCAGGCTCCGGGAGACCCAGTACTTC.